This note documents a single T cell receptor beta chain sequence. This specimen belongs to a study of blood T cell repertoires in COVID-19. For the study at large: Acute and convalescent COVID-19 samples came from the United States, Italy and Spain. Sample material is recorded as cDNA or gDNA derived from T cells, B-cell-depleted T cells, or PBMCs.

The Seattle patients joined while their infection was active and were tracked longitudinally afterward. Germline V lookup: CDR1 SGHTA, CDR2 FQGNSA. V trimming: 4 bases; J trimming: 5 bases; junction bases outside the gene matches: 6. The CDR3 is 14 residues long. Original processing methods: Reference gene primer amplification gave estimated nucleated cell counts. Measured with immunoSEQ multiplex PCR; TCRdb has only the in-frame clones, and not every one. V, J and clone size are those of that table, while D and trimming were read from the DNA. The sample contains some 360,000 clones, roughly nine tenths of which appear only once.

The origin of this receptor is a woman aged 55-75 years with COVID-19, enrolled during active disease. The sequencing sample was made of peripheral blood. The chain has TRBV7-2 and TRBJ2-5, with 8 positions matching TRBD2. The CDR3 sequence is CASSYTGGRETQYF. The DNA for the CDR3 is TGTGCCAGCAGCTATACGGGGGGGCGCGAGACCCAGTACTTC.